This T cell receptor beta chain was recovered during a study of graft-versus-host responses after intestinal transplantation. Study at large: Every transplant recipient was induced with anti-thymocyte globulin, then maintained on tacrolimus and steroids for two to three years.

The protocol was immunoSEQ multiplex PCR, while the TCRdb copy is restricted to in-frame clones and leaves out a portion. The sample shows around 100,000 clones, 87% of them seen only once. Study conclusions and caveats: Early post-transplant HvG declines were associated with peak circulating GvH clone levels. Recipient marrow contained GvH clones, some of which appeared first in ileum or blood.

Comment on this clone: Its antigen remains unidentified.

The clonotype was recovered from a human donor who was the organ donor for an intestinal transplant. The specimen comprised unstimulated CD4+ T cells sorted from spleen or lymph node cells, sampled before transplant.

Here the CDR3 DNA reads TGTGCCTGGAGGCTAGATATCGCAGATACGCAGTATTTT. Translation gives CAWRLDIADTQYF. J is TRBJ2-3 and V is TRBV30; no clear D. The CDR3 totals 13 residues. Germline assignment: CDR1 GTSNPN and CDR2 SVGIG (reference sequence). V was pared by 3 bases and J by 4 bases, with 11 bases between.